The rows below give T cell receptor beta chains drawn from one sample of a study of blood T cell repertoires in COVID-19. This table comes from immunoSEQ multiplex PCR, and its TCRdb copy is limited to in-frame clones, with some not included. The sample has around 200,000 clones; about 86% are singletons. The sequenced material came from peripheral blood. The receptor source for this set is a human donor with acute or convalescent COVID-19. The donor label of this sample is uncertain. The conserved cysteine and the conserved F or W are not part of the CDR3 here. D genes are given only for firm matches.

v_call: TRBV7-2; j_call: TRBJ2-7; d_call: TRBD1; cdr3_aa: ASSFAQGALNEQY
v_call: TRBV2; j_call: TRBJ2-3; d_call: TRBD2; cdr3_aa: ASSEFGVSGRASTDTQY
v_call: TRBV5-1; j_call: TRBJ2-1; d_call: TRBD1; cdr3_aa: ASGSTGVGLYNEQF
v_call: TRBV7-9; j_call: TRBJ1-6; d_call: -; cdr3_aa: ASSLAQGLSYNSPLH
v_call: TRBV5-4; j_call: TRBJ1-4; d_call: TRBD1; cdr3_aa: ASSRKTGDNEKLF
v_call: TRBV11-2; j_call: TRBJ2-3; d_call: -; cdr3_aa: ASSKSGTDSADTQY
v_call: TRBV28; j_call: TRBJ2-2; d_call: -; cdr3_aa: ASTYGRANTGELF
v_call: TRBV12-3/TRBV12-4; j_call: TRBJ1-3; d_call: -; cdr3_aa: ASSLEGGNTIY
v_call: TRBV30; j_call: TRBJ2-1; d_call: TRBD1; cdr3_aa: AWTDRGYNEQF
v_call: TRBV18; j_call: TRBJ2-7; d_call: TRBD1; cdr3_aa: ASSPLGTGFYEQY
v_call: TRBV6-5; j_call: TRBJ1-5; d_call: TRBD1; cdr3_aa: ASMPGGASNQPQH
v_call: TRBV7-3; j_call: TRBJ2-5; d_call: -; cdr3_aa: ASSLSSEETQY
v_call: TRBV6-5; j_call: TRBJ2-1; d_call: -; cdr3_aa: ASSVLGAYNEQF
v_call: TRBV19; j_call: TRBJ2-5; d_call: TRBD1; cdr3_aa: ASSIGQGAGETQY
v_call: TRBV15; j_call: TRBJ2-4; d_call: -; cdr3_aa: ATSPRPQFTGTIPNIQY
v_call: TRBV5-1; j_call: TRBJ2-7; d_call: TRBD1; cdr3_aa: ASSFPGQAYEQY
v_call: TRBV27; j_call: TRBJ1-1; d_call: TRBD1; cdr3_aa: ASSPWTGTNTEAF
v_call: TRBV5-1; j_call: TRBJ1-3; d_call: -; cdr3_aa: ASSLGAGISGNTIY
v_call: TRBV7-9; j_call: TRBJ2-3; d_call: TRBD2; cdr3_aa: ASSQWGLAASTDTQY
v_call: TRBV11-1; j_call: TRBJ1-6; d_call: TRBD1; cdr3_aa: ASSLNRGNSPLH
v_call: TRBV11-2; j_call: TRBJ1-3; d_call: TRBD1; cdr3_aa: ASSLTGTGGGGNTIY
v_call: TRBV7-3; j_call: TRBJ2-3; d_call: -; cdr3_aa: ASSLNRITDTQY
v_call: TRBV30; j_call: TRBJ2-1; d_call: -; cdr3_aa: AWSVANEQF
v_call: TRBV12-5; j_call: TRBJ2-2; d_call: -; cdr3_aa: ASAKGLNTGELF
v_call: TRBV7-3; j_call: TRBJ2-2; d_call: TRBD2; cdr3_aa: ASSWGGSFTGELF
v_call: TRBV7-2; j_call: TRBJ2-3; d_call: -; cdr3_aa: ASSAYRGTDTQY
v_call: TRBV7-8; j_call: TRBJ2-7; d_call: -; cdr3_aa: ASSRRTASYEQY
v_call: TRBV9; j_call: TRBJ1-2; d_call: TRBD1; cdr3_aa: ASSVVDRDQGYT
v_call: TRBV3-1/TRBV3-2; j_call: TRBJ2-7; d_call: -; cdr3_aa: ASSQDPGGSYEQY
v_call: TRBV2; j_call: TRBJ1-5; d_call: -; cdr3_aa: ASSKTGDPSQPQH
v_call: TRBV19; j_call: TRBJ2-5; d_call: -; cdr3_aa: ASSDRDIRAETQY
v_call: TRBV6-5; j_call: TRBJ1-1; d_call: -; cdr3_aa: ASTSVSSPNTEAF
v_call: TRBV28; j_call: TRBJ2-2; d_call: -; cdr3_aa: ASSFRWSGIYTGELF
v_call: TRBV3-1/TRBV3-2; j_call: TRBJ2-7; d_call: -; cdr3_aa: ASSQDLGAHYEQY
v_call: TRBV6-4; j_call: TRBJ2-1; d_call: TRBD2; cdr3_aa: ASSSLAGGSNEQF
v_call: TRBV19; j_call: TRBJ2-7; d_call: TRBD1; cdr3_aa: ASSYRGEFDEQY
v_call: TRBV7-2; j_call: TRBJ1-3; d_call: -; cdr3_aa: ASSLNRATGNTIY
v_call: TRBV5-4; j_call: TRBJ2-1; d_call: TRBD1; cdr3_aa: ASSLVVGTGHYNEQF
v_call: TRBV15; j_call: TRBJ2-4; d_call: -; cdr3_aa: ATTNYRESLAKNIQY
v_call: TRBV9; j_call: TRBJ1-4; d_call: -; cdr3_aa: ASSAGSSATNEKLF
v_call: TRBV5-1; j_call: TRBJ2-7; d_call: -; cdr3_aa: ASSLASSYEQY
v_call: TRBV28; j_call: TRBJ2-3; d_call: TRBD2; cdr3_aa: ATSPSTSGDTQY
v_call: TRBV9; j_call: TRBJ1-2; d_call: TRBD1; cdr3_aa: ASSASYGTGRSGYT
v_call: TRBV2; j_call: TRBJ2-1; d_call: TRBD2; cdr3_aa: ASRSGGGNEQF
v_call: TRBV11-1; j_call: TRBJ2-3; d_call: TRBD1; cdr3_aa: ASSSTGGADTQY
v_call: TRBV6-5; j_call: TRBJ1-2; d_call: TRBD1; cdr3_aa: ASSLQGAQTPYGYT
v_call: TRBV5-1; j_call: TRBJ2-1; d_call: TRBD1; cdr3_aa: ASSLELDRDNEQF